A single sample is the source of the 25 T cell receptor beta chains below, sequenced in a study of blood T cells in healthy people across ages. Through a sample-barcoded 5' primer and a J-beta primer mix, a second PCR was run for roughly 6 to 11 cycles. TCRdb redid the calling of the 5' RACE reads with MiXCR, one entry per CDR3 protein. The repertoire has some 940,000 distinct CDR3 sequences, 25% to 35% of them found once; the top ten carry approximately 10%. These data were also filed under a second study, of T cells of mothers and their children.

The sample taken for sequencing was blood. Every receptor here comes from a woman in her forties in good health.

V and J are TRBV5-4 and TRBJ1-6; D gene uncertain. CDR3 length: 12 amino acids. Trimming left V 4 bases short and J 8 bases short, with 7 bases between. Germline CDR1 SGHNT, CDR2 YYREEE (reference sequence). CDR3 protein: CASSRSDSPLHF. The CDR3 region has the DNA TGTGCCAGCAGCCGGAGTGATTCACCCCTCCACTTT.

As for this clonotype: This could be a read error, since a much larger clone is one nucleotide away. The J gene is TRBJ2-7, the V gene TRBV7-2, with a tentative D call TRBD1 (7 bases). The CDR3 totals 15 residues. The germline V gene has CDR1 SGHTA and CDR2 FQGNSA. The CDR3 reads CASSDRQGGSYERYF. CDR3 in DNA: TGTGCCAGCAGTGATCGACAGGGAGGCAGCTACGAGCGGTACTTC.

This clonotype appeared a few times. The chain has TRBV13 and TRBJ2-3, with TRBD2 identical over 8 bases. The CDR3 has 16 amino acids. Germline V lookup: CDR1 PRHDT, CDR2 FYEKMQ (reference sequence). The V segment lost 0 bases and the J segment 2 bases; nucleotides outside the gene matches: 4. In DNA form, the CDR3 reads TGTGCCAGCAGCTTAGGCGTTAGCGGGGACACAGATACGCAGTATTTT. It is translated as CASSLGVSGDTDTQYF.

This clonotype was counted only a few times. This rearrangement joins TRBV25-1 to TRBJ2-5; D possibly matches TRBD1 or TRBD2 (7 bases each). The CDR3 totals 14 residues. Germline CDR1 and CDR2: MGHDK and SYGVNS. Deletions cut 4 bases from V and 5 bases from J, with 14 bases between. The DNA of the CDR3 is TGTGCCAGCAGTGGGGAGGGGGCAGGGGAGACCCAGTACTTC. Its translation: CASSGEGAGETQYF.

Regarding this clonotype: A read error is possible here, since a much larger clone lies one base away. This chain connects TRBV20-1 to TRBJ2-1, with 11 positions matching TRBD1. J gave up 10 bases and V 2 bases, and 7 bases lay outside the gene matches. CDR1 is DFQATT, CDR2 SNEGSKA, per germline (reference sequence). This CDR3 is built from 14 residues. In nucleotides, the CDR3 is TGCAGTGCTAGAAAGGGACAGGGGGTTAACGAGCAGTTCTTC. Its protein product is CSARKGQGVNEQFF.

The CDR3 protein is CASSLDRGGPGGELFF. CDR3 DNA: TGTGCCAGCAGCTTAGATCGCGGGGGCCCAGGCGGGGAGCTGTTTTTT. The genes are TRBV11-2 and TRBJ2-2; D might be TRBD2 (7 bases). There are 16 residues in the CDR3. Germline values: CDR1 SGHAT, CDR2 FQNNGV. Deletions cut 0 bases from V and 7 bases from J, with 15 bases between.

This clonotype was seen at least ten times. The CDR3: CASSTLAGFRYEQYF. CDR3 sequence (DNA): TGTGCCAGCAGTACCCTAGCGGGGTTCAGGTACGAGCAGTACTTC. The rearrangement joins TRBV27 to TRBJ2-7, with 9 bases identical to TRBD2. After removal of 5 bases from V and 4 bases from J, the junction contained 9 bases not matched to a gene. Per the germline V gene, CDR1 is MNHEY and CDR2 is SMNVEV (reference sequence). The CDR3 length is 15 residues.

This clonotype was recorded at least ten times. The rearrangement links TRBV25-1 to TRBJ2-5; 7 positions match TRBD2. Germline V CDR1 and CDR2: MGHDK, SYGVNS. With V trimmed by 6 bases and J by 5 bases, 12 bases remained unmatched. CDR3 size: 15 residues. CDR3 coding DNA: TGTGCCAGCAGCGTGAGCCTGGGGGGGTCGGAGACCCAGTACTTC. The encoded protein is CASSVSLGGSETQYF.

This clonotype was observed a handful of times. This chain links TRBV5-6 with TRBJ1-2, with D unclear. The V and J ends lost 1 base and 5 bases respectively, with 18 bases between them. CDR3 length equals 16 residues. Germline V CDR1 and CDR2: SGHDT, YYEEEE. The CDR3: CASSLSSQPGGYGYTF. CDR3 DNA: TGTGCCAGCAGCTTGAGTTCGCAGCCCGGTGGGTATGGCTACACCTTC.

This chain uses TRBV20-1 with TRBJ2-2; D possibly corresponds to TRBD2 (7 bases). Germline assignment: CDR1 DFQATT and CDR2 SNEGSKA (reference sequence). V lost 1 base and J lost 0, with 12 bases in between. CDR3 length equals 16 residues. The CDR3 sequence: CSARGGGGPNTGELFF. The CDR3, as DNA: TGCAGTGCTAGAGGTGGGGGGGGGCCGAACACCGGGGAGCTGTTTTTT.

This clonotype was detected ten times or more. The chain is built from TRBV14 and TRBJ2-7; D might be TRBD2 (6 bases). The CDR3 runs to 14 residues. Germline loops: CDR1 SGHDN, CDR2 FVKESK. Trimming took 3 bases from V and 2 from J, leaving 11 bases between them. The CDR3: CASSHGGNTYEQYF. The CDR3 nucleotides are TGTGCCAGCAGCCACGGCGGGAACACCTACGAGCAGTACTTC.

On this clonotype itself: The missing conserved phenylalanine or tryptophan at the end of this CDR3 makes a read error likely. The chain uses TRBV20-1 and TRBJ2-1; D is undetermined. CDR1 is DFQATT and CDR2 is SNEGSKA in the germline V gene (reference sequence). Trimming pared 6 bases from V and 9 bases from J, leaving 18 bases between. The CDR3 length is 13 residues. The CDR3 nucleotides read TGCAGTGCCGACCCCTACAGCGAGCGTGAGCAGTTCGTC. Encoded protein: CSADPYSEREQFV.

In the case of this clonotype: Compared with germline, one end of the junction differs, possibly owing to a read error. The CDR3 DNA sequence: TGCGCCAGCAACTTGGCCGGGGGAGGCTATGGCTACACCTTC. This gives the protein CASNLAGGGYGYTF. The chain links TRBV5-1 to TRBJ1-2; perhaps TRBD1 as D (5 bases). Germline-derived CDR1 and CDR2 are SGHRS and YFSETQ. This CDR3 contains 14 residues.

This clonotype has a handful of counts. This chain connects TRBV7-2 to TRBJ1-3, with D perhaps matching TRBD1 (5 bases). V lost 5 bases to trimming and J lost 5 bases, with 16 bases between them. CDR1 and CDR2 (germline): SGHTA, FQGNSA. The CDR3 loop spans 15 amino acids. The CDR3 nucleotides read TGTGCCAGCAGCCCCGACCAGGGCAGGAGAAACACCATATATTTT. Translation: CASSPDQGRRNTIYF. The whole variable domain, filled in from reference TRBV7-2 and TRBJ1-3, reads GAGVSQSPSNKVTEKGKDVELRCDPISGHTALYWYRQSLGQGLEFLIYFQGNSAPDKSGLPSDRFSAERTGGSVSTLTIQRTQQEDSAVYLCASSPDQGRRNTIYFGEGSWLTVV.

The sample holds a few counts of this clonotype. This chain links TRBV6-1 with TRBJ1-6; 7 bases agree with TRBD1. Germline-derived CDR1 and CDR2 are MNHNS and SASEGT. The CDR3 sequence is 13 residues long. Trimming cost V 7 bases and J 8 bases; bases outside gene matches: 5. The CDR3 here is CASITGDYSPLHF. The CDR3 DNA sequence: TGTGCCAGCATCACAGGGGATTATTCACCCCTCCACTTT.

This clonotype was counted only a few times. This chain's CDR3 is CASSQSADSPHGYTF. The CDR3 nucleotides are TGTGCCAGCAGCCAATCTGCCGACAGCCCCCATGGCTACACCTTC. The J gene is TRBJ1-2, the V gene TRBV3-1, with D perhaps TRBD1 (5 bases). CDR1 and CDR2 from the germline V gene are LGHDT and YNNKEL (reference sequence). Deletions cut 2 bases from V and 6 bases from J, with 16 bases between. This CDR3 region has 15 residues. Filled out from reference TRBV3-1 and TRBJ1-2, the complete variable domain reads DTAVSQTPKYLVTQMGNDKSIKCEQNLGHDTMYWYKQDSKKFLKIMFSYNNKELIINETVPNRFSPKSPDKAHLNLHINSLELGDSAVYFCASSQSADSPHGYTFGSGTRLTVV.

Regarding this clonotype: One end of the junction does not line up with germline, which may come from a read error. V gene TRBV28 combines with J gene TRBJ1-5, with a weak D call TRBD1 (5 bases). CDR3 size: 15 residues. CDR1 MDHEN and CDR2 SYDVKM come from the germline V gene. CDR3 DNA sequence: TGTGCCTGCAGCACTGGGGGGGACGGCAATCAGCCCCAGCATTTT. Amino acids: CACSTGGDGNQPQHF.

This sequence joins TRBV7-2 and TRBJ1-1; D unclear. The CDR3 totals 16 residues. CDR1 SGHTA and CDR2 FQGNSA come from the germline V gene. V shed 5 bases and J shed 6 bases, with 22 bases lying between them. The CDR3 nucleotides read TGTGCCAGCAGCCCCCCCCGGGCGTGGGATCGCGCTGAAGCTTTCTTT. Translating it yields CASSPPRAWDRAEAFF.

This rearrangement joins TRBV3-1 to TRBJ2-5; TRBD2 matches at 9 bases. Germline V gene sequence: CDR1 LGHDT, CDR2 YNNKEL (reference sequence). This CDR3 region has 18 residues. The J segment lost 2 bases and the V segment lost 1 base, leaving 11 bases of the junction unmatched. CDR3 in DNA: TGTGCCAGCAGCCAAGGTCCTTCGCGGGGGGGCCAACAAGAGACCCAGTACTTC. Encoded protein: CASSQGPSRGGQQETQYF.

In regard to this clonotype: Sequence at one end of the junction differs from germline and may be a read error. The rearrangement links TRBV18 to TRBJ2-5, with a possible D match to TRBD2 (6 bases). Germline lookup yields CDR1 KGHSH and CDR2 LQKENI. This CDR3 contains 13 residues. The CDR3 spells CTSSPGDQEAQYF. The DNA of the CDR3 is TGTACCAGCTCACCGGGGGATCAAGAGGCCCAGTACTTC.

The V gene is TRBV9, the J gene TRBJ2-1; a possible D gene is TRBD2 (6 bases). CDR3 length: 14 amino acids. The germline V gene has CDR1 SGDLS and CDR2 YYNGEE. Trimming stripped 1 base from V and 7 bases from J, with 12 bases between. The chain's CDR3 is CASSVSTSSNEQFF. DNA for the CDR3: TGTGCCAGCAGCGTATCCACTAGCTCAAATGAGCAGTTCTTC. Full variable domain (outside the CDR3, taken from reference TRBV9 and TRBJ2-1): DSGVTQTPKHLITATGQRVTLRCSPRSGDLSVYWYQQSLDQGLQFLIQYYNGEERAKGNILERFSAQQFPDLHSELNLSSLELGDSALYFCASSVSTSSNEQFFGPGTRLTVL.

In its sample, this clonotype was seen a few times. The chain couples TRBV28 to TRBJ2-7; the match to TRBD2 covers 9 bases. The CDR3 sequence is 15 residues long. The trim removed 11 bases at V and 3 bases at J, leaving 14 bases unmatched. CDR1 is MDHEN and CDR2 is SYDVKM in the germline V gene. The CDR3 DNA sequence: TGTGCCTCCCTTGGGCTAGCGGGGTTCAGCTACGAGCAGTACTTC. It specifies CASLGLAGFSYEQYF.

With respect to this clonotype: The junction shows a germline mismatch at one end, possibly a read error. The rearrangement uses TRBV12-3 or TRBV12-4 and TRBJ1-1, with TRBD1 as a possible D gene (5 bases). The CDR3 covers 14 residues. CDR3 residues: CASGLTGANTEAFF. The CDR3 DNA reads as TGTGCCAGCGGTTTAACAGGAGCGAACACTGAAGCTTTCTTT.

In regard to this clonotype: A read error may produce the germline difference seen at one junction end. The CDR3 region has the DNA TGCACCAGCAGCTTGCCCGCATCCAGCTACGAGCAGTACTTC. Translated: CTSSLPASSYEQYF. The rearrangement uses TRBV5-1 and TRBJ2-7; no clear D. Germline V CDR1 and CDR2: SGHRS, YFSETQ. This CDR3 comprises 14 residues.

This clonotype was picked up many times. The chain carries TRBV7-6 and TRBJ1-1, with TRBD1 as a possible D gene (5 bases). The CDR3 runs to 14 residues. Per the germline V gene, CDR1 is SGHVS and CDR2 is FNYEAQ. V was cut by 4 bases and J by 2 bases, with 11 bases left in between. CDR3 sequence reads: CASSSRQINTEAFF. The CDR3 bases are TGTGCCAGCAGCTCGAGACAGATCAACACTGAAGCTTTCTTT.